The 5 T cell receptor beta chains below all came from one sample that was sequenced in a study of blood T cell repertoires in COVID-19. Clones were sequenced by immunoSEQ multiplex PCR, and TCRdb holds only the in-frame ones, with some missing. Here the sample spans 150,000 or so clones, over 80% being singletons. Sequenced material: PBMCs or T cells enriched from blood (not recorded which). The source is a woman in her sixties or seventies who had recovered from COVID-19.

The chain carries TRBV5-5 and TRBJ2-7; 10 nucleotides line up with TRBD1. J gave up 11 bases and V 2 bases, and 4 bases lay outside the gene matches. This CDR3 region has 12 residues. The V gene's germline CDR1 is SGHKS and CDR2 YYEKEE (reference sequence). The CDR3 is CASSFSGQGEYF. CDR3 nucleotide sequence: TGTGCCAGCAGCTTCTCCGGACAGGGGGAGTACTTC.

In this sample, this clone turned up once. The chain uses TRBV7-9 and TRBJ2-3; tentatively, D is TRBD2 (5 bases). In germline, CDR1 is SEHNR, CDR2 FQNEAQ (reference sequence). V was pared by 5 bases and J by 6 bases, with 27 bases between. The CDR3 sequence is 18 residues long. The CDR3 bases are TGTGCCAGCAGCCCCCCCTATGGCGGGTCCCCCGGTTGGGATACGCAGTATTTT. It translates to CASSPPYGGSPGWDTQYF.

The chain links TRBV29-1 to TRBJ2-2; no reliable D call. V dropped 5 bases and J dropped 2 bases, with 12 bases sitting between them. The CDR3 is 14 amino acids. In germline, CDR1 is SQVTM, CDR2 ANQGSEA. CDR3 DNA sequence: TGCAGCGTTTCCGCCACGACTAACACCGGGGAGCTGTTTTTT. The encoded protein is CSVSATTNTGELFF.

The chain combines TRBV9 with TRBJ2-2; the D is unclear. Germline CDR1 reads SGDLS; CDR2 reads YYNGEE. Between the trimmed V and J ends, which lost 0 bases and 6 bases, there was a span of 9 bases. CDR3 size: 14 residues. CDR3 DNA: TGTGCCAGCAGCGTAGAGGCAGGTTCCGGGGAGCTGTTTTTT. Translating gives CASSVEAGSGELFF. The full variable domain, rest sourced from reference TRBV9 and TRBJ2-2, is DSGVTQTPKHLITATGQRVTLRCSPRSGDLSVYWYQQSLDQGLQFLIQYYNGEERAKGNILERFSAQQFPDLHSELNLSSLELGDSALYFCASSVEAGSGELFFGEGSRLTVL.

The chain recombines TRBV30 with TRBJ1-1, with 7 bases matching TRBD1. Per the germline V gene, CDR1 is GTSNPN and CDR2 is SVGIG (reference sequence). The CDR3 extends over 15 amino acids. V shed 1 base and J 5 bases; nucleotides not matched to a gene: 10. The CDR3 coding sequence is TGTGCCTGGAGTGAGACAGGGATAAGACCGACTGAAGCTTTCTTT. Amino acid sequence: CAWSETGIRPTEAFF.